This T cell receptor beta chain appears in the sequencing data of a study of blood T cell repertoires in COVID-19. The CDR3 consists of 15 residues. V was clipped by 8 bases and J by 6 bases, with 19 bases between them. CDR1 KGHDR and CDR2 SFDVKD come from the germline V gene. Repertoires were generated with immunoSEQ multiplex PCR, while TCRdb's copy carries only in-frame clones and drops some. The sample includes 110,000 or so clones, about 88% of them seen just once. The V gene is TRBV24-1, the J gene TRBJ2-1, with D possibly being TRBD2 (6 bases). The specimen was peripheral blood. The clonotype was recovered from a woman in her 70s who had recovered from COVID-19. The CDR3 loop reads CATTGGGAGSNEQFF. The CDR3 DNA reads TGTGCCACCACCGGCGGAGGGGCGGGTAGCAATGAGCAGTTCTTC.